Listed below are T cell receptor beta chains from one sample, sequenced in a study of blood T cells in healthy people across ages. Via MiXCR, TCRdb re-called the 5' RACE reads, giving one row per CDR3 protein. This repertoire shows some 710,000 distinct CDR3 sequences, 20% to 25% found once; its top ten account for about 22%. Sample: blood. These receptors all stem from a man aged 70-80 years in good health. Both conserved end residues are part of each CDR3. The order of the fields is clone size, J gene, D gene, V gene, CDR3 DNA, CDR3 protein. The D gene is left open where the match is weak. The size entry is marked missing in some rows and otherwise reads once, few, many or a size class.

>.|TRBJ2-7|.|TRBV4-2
TGTGCCAGCAGCCAAGAACCGCAGTTCACCTACGAGCAGTACTTC
CASSQEPQFTYEQYF
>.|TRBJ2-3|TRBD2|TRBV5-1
TGCGCCAGCAGAGGACTAGCGGGGGCAGATACGCAGTATTTT
CASRGLAGADTQYF
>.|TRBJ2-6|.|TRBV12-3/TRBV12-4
TGTGCCAGCATCCAAGGTACAGGGTTCTCTGGGGCCAACGTCCTGACTTTC
CASIQGTGFSGANVLTF
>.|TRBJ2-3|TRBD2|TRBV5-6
TGTGCCAGCAGCTTGCGGCTAGCGGGAGGGTCCCTGGATATGGGGCAGTATTTT
CASSLRLAGGSLDMGQYF
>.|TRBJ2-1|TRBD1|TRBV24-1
TGTGCCACCAGTGATCAGGGACAGGGGGCAAGAAGTGAGCAGTTCTTC
CATSDQGQGARSEQFF
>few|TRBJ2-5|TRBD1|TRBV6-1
TGTGCCAGCAGTGGGGGGTTTCAGGGGGCAGAGACCCAGTACTTC
CASSGGFQGAETQYF
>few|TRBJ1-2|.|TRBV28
TGTGCCAGCAGTCCACAACAGGGTTACTATGGCTACACCTTC
CASSPQQGYYGYTF
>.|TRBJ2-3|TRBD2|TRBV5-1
TGCGCCAGCAGCTTCGCGGGAGTTAGCACAGATACGCAGTATTTT
CASSFAGVSTDTQYF
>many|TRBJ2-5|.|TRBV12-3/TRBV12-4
TGTGCCAGCAGTCCTTACCTCCAGTGGGAGACCCAGTACTTC
CASSPYLQWETQYF
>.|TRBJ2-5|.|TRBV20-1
TGCAGTGCTAGGGGGACCCAGCCTCAAGAGACCCAGTACTTC
CSARGTQPQETQYF
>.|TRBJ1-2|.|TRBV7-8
TGTGCCAGCAGCTTGGGAGGGGATCTCAACTATGGCTACACCTTC
CASSLGGDLNYGYTF
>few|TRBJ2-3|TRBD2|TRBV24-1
TGTGCCACCAGTGTCCTAGCGGGCAATACGCAGTATTTT
CATSVLAGNTQYF
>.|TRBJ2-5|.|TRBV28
TGTGCCAGCAGTTCCGGACGGCAAGTGAAGACCCAGTACTTC
CASSSGRQVKTQYF
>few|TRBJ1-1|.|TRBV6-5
TGTGCCAGCTTACCCGAAACCCAGGGAAACACTGAAGCTTTCTTT
CASLPETQGNTEAFF
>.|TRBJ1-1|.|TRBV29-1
TGCAGCGCGGGGGAGGACACTGAAGCTTTCTTT
CSAGEDTEAFF
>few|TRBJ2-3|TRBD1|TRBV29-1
TGCAGCGTTGAAGGGGACAGGAGCACAGATACGCAGTATTTT
CSVEGDRSTDTQYF
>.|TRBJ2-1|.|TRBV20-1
TGCAGTGCTAGAGTTGGGGAAGGTGAGCAGTTCTTC
CSARVGEGEQFF
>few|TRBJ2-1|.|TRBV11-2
TGTGCCAGCAGCTTAGATCGTGCGGGCCTTGGCTCCTACAATGAGCAGTTCTTC
CASSLDRAGLGSYNEQFF
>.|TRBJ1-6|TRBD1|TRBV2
TGTGCCGGCAGTGGGACAGTCCCCACACCCCTCCACTTT
CAGSGTVPTPLHF
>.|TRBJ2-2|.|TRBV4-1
TGCGCCAGCAGCCCCCCTGTCGGGGACACCGGGGAGCTGTTTTTT
CASSPPVGDTGELFF
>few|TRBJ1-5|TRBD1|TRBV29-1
TGCAGCGTTGGACAGGGGACGGATCAGCCCCAGCATTTT
CSVGQGTDQPQHF
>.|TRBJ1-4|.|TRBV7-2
TGTGCCAGCAGCTCGAAGGCAACTAATGAAAAACTGTTTTTT
CASSSKATNEKLFF
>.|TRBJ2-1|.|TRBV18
TGTGCCAGCTCACCACCAGTCTCTCCGTACAATGAGCAGTTCTTC
CASSPPVSPYNEQFF
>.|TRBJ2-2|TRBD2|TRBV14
TGTGCCAGCAGCCAGCTAGCGGGCCTCCCCGGGGAGCTGTTTTTT
CASSQLAGLPGELFF
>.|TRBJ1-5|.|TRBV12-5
TGTGCTAGTGGTTTGACAGGGTACGGCAATCAGCCCCAGCATTTT
CASGLTGYGNQPQHF
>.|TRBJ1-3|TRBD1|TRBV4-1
TGCGCCAGCAGCCAAGCCAGGGGGCTGGGAAACACCATATATTTT
CASSQARGLGNTIYF
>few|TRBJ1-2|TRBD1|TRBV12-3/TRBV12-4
TGTGCCAGCAGTAAGGGGGACAGAAACTATGGCTACACCTTC
CASSKGDRNYGYTF
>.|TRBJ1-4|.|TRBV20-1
TGCAGCCCCGGACGGGCCTCGGATGAAAAACTGTTTTTT
CSPGRASDEKLFF
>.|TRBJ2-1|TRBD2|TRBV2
TGTGCCAGCACTCAGACTAGCGGCTACTACAATGAGCAGTTCTTC
CASTQTSGYYNEQFF
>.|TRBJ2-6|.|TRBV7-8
TGTGCCAGCAGCCCTAGCAACTCTGGGGCCAACGTCCTGACTTTC
CASSPSNSGANVLTF
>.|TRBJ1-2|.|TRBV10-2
TGCTCCAGCAGTGAGTCCGGGGCCCGGAACTATGGCTACACCTTC
CSSSESGARNYGYTF
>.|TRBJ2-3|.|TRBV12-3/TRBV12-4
TGTGCCAGCAGCATTTCGGGAGAAGATACGCAGTATTTT
CASSISGEDTQYF
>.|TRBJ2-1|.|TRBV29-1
TGCAGCGTTTGGGACTACAATGAGCAGTTCTTC
CSVWDYNEQFF
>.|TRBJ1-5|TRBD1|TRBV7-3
TGTGCCAGCAGATCGACAGGGTTTTATAGCAATCAGCCCCAGCATTTT
CASRSTGFYSNQPQHF
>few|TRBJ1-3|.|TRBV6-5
TGTGCCAGCAGTCCGGAGTCTTCGACCATATATTTT
CASSPESSTIYF
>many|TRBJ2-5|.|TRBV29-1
TGCAGCGCCGGGCAGAGGGGGGTGTTTGAGACCCAGTACTTC
CSAGQRGVFETQYF
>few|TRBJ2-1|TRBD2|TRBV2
TGTGCCAGCAGTTCCCTGCGGGAGGGTCGGAATGAGCAGTTCTTC
CASSSLREGRNEQFF
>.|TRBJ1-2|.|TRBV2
TGTGCCTCAAACAACTGTGGCTACACCTTC
CASNNCGYTF
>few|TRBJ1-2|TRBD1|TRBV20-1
TGCAGTGCTCCTCGATTACAGGGGGGAGACTATGGCTACACCTTC
CSAPRLQGGDYGYTF
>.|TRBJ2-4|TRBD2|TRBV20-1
TGCAGTGCTAGAGACCCGAGACTAGCGGGCTCTTCTCTAGCCAAAAACATTCAGTACTTC
CSARDPRLAGSSLAKNIQYF
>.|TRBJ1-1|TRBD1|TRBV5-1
TGCGCCAGCAGCCCCGGACAGGGGTGGACTGAAGCTTTCTTT
CASSPGQGWTEAFF
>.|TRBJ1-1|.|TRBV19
TGTGCCAGTGCCTCGGGAATCGGGATGAACACTGAAGCTTTCTTT
CASASGIGMNTEAFF
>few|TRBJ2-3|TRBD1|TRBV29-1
TGCAGCGCCGACAGGGTCCTCACAGATACGCAGTATTTT
CSADRVLTDTQYF
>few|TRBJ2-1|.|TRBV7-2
TGTGCCAGCAGCTCATTTAGAGGCAATGAGCAGTTCTTC
CASSSFRGNEQFF
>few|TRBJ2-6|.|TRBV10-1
TGCGCCAGCAGTGAGTCGAAAGGGGGGATTCGCTCTGGGGCCAACGTCCTGACTTTC
CASSESKGGIRSGANVLTF
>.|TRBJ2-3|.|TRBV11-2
TGTGCCAGCAGCTTAGTTGACTTTTTTCGAGGTACGCAGTATTTT
CASSLVDFFRGTQYF
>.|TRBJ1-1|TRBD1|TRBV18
TGTGCCAGCTCATCTGGACAGGCGACTGAAGCTTTCTTT
CASSSGQATEAFF
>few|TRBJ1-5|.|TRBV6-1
TGTGCCAGCAGTGAACTCAGCGGGGGCAATCAGCCCCAGCATTTT
CASSELSGGNQPQHF